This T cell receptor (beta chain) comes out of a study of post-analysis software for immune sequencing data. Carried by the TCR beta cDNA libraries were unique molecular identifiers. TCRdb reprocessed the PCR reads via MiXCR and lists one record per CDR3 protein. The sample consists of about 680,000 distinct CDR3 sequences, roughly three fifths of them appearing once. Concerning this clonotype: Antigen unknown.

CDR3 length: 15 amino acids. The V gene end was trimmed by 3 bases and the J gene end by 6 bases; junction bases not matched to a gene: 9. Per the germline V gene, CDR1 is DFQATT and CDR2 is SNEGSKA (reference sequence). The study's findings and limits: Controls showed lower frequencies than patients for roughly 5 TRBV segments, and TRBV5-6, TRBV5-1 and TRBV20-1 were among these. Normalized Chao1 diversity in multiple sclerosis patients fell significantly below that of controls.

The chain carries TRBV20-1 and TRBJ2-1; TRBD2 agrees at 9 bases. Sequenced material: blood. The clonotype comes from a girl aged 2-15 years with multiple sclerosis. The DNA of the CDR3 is TGCAGTGCTAGGCTTAGCGGGAGTCGGGGCAATGAGCAGTTCTTC. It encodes CSARLSGSRGNEQFF.